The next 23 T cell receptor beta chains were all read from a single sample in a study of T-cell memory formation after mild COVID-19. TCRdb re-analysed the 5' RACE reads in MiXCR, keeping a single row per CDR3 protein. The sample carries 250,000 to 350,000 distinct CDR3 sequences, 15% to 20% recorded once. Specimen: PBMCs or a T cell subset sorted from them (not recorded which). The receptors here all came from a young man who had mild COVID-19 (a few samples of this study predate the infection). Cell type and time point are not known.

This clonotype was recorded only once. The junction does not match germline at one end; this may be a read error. As DNA, the CDR3 is TGTGCCAGCAGCCCACGATGGGGGGCTGAGGCTTTCTTT. Translation gives CASSPRWGAEAFF. The chain couples TRBV7-3 to TRBJ1-1; tentatively, D is TRBD1 (6 bases). Germline values: CDR1 SGHTA, CDR2 FQGTGA. The CDR3 has 13 amino acids.

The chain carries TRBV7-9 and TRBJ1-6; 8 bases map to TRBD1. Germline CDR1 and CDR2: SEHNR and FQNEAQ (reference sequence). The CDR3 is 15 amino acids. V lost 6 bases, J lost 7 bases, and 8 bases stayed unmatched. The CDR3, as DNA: TGTGCCAGCAGTTCCGGGACAGGAGCCAATTCACCCCTCCACTTT. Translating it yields CASSSGTGANSPLHF. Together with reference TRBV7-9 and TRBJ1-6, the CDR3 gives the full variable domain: DTGVSQNPRHKITKRGQNVTFRCDPISEHNRLYWYRQTLGQGPEFLTYFQNEAQLEKSRLLSDRFSAERPKGSFSTLEIQRTEQGDSAMYLCASSSGTGANSPLHFGNGTRLTVT.

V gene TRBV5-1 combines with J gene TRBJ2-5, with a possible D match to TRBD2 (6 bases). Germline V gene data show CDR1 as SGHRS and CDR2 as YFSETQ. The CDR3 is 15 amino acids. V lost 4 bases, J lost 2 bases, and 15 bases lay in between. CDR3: CASSGLGGQQETQYF. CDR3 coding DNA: TGCGCCAGCAGCGGCCTCGGGGGTCAGCAAGAGACCCAGTACTTC.

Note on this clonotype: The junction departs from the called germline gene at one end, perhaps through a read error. CDR3 coding DNA: TGCGCCAGCAGCAAAGAGGCTAACGCGGGGGGGACAGATACGCAGTATTTT. Translating gives CASSKEANAGGTDTQYF. V usage is TRBV4-1 and J usage is TRBJ2-3, with TRBD2 matching 9 bases. Germline values: CDR1 MGHRA, CDR2 YSYEKL. The CDR3 runs to 17 residues.

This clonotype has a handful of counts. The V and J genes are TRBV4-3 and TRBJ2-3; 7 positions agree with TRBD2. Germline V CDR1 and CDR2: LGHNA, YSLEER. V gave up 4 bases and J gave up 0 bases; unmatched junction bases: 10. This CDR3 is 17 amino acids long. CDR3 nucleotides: TGCGCCAGCAGCCCTCGGTTGTTAGCGGGTAGCACAGATACGCAGTATTTT. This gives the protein CASSPRLLAGSTDTQYF.

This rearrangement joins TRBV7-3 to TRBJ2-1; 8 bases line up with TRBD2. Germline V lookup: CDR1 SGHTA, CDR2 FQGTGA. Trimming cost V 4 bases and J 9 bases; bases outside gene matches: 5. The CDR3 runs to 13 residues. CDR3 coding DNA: TGTGCCAGCAGCTCGGGACTAGTCGGTGAGCAGTTCTTC. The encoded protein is CASSSGLVGEQFF.

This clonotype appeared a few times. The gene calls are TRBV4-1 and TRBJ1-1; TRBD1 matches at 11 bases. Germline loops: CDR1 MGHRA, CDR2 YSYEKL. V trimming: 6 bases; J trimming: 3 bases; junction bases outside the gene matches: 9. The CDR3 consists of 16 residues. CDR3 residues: CASREDRGRLYTEAFF. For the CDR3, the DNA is TGCGCCAGCAGAGAGGACAGGGGGCGTTTGTACACTGAAGCTTTCTTT.

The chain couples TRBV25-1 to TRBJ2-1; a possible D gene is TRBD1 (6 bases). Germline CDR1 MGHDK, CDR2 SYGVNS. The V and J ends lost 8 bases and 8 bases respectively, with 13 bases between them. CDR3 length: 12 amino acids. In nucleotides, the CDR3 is TGTGCCAGCTTAACAGGGCGGGATGAGCAGTTCTTC. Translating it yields CASLTGRDEQFF.

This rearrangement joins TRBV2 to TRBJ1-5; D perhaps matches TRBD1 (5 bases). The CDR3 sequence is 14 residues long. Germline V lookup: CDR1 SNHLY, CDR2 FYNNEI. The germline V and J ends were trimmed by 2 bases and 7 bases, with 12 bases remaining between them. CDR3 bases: TGTGCCAGCAGTGAACCATCAGGGAGGCAGCCCCAGCATTTT. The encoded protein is CASSEPSGRQPQHF.

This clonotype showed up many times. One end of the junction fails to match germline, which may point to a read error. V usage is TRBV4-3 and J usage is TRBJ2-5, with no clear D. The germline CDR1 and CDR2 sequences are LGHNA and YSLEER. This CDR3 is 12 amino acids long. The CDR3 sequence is CASSQAGETQYF. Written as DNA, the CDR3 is TGTGCCAGCAGCCAGGCCGGCGAGACCCAGTACTTC.

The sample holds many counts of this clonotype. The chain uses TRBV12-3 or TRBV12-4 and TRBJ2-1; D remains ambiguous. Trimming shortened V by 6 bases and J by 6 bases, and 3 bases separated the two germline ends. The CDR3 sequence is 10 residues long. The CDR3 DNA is TGTGCCAGCAGAGGCAATGAGCAGTTCTTC. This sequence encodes CASRGNEQFF.

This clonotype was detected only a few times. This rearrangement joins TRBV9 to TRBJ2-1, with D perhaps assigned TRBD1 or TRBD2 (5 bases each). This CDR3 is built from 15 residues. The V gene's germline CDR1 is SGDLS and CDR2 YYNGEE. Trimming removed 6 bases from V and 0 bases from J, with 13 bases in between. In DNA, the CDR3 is TGTGCCAGCACTCGGGGCGTTAGCTCCTACAATGAGCAGTTCTTC. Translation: CASTRGVSSYNEQFF.

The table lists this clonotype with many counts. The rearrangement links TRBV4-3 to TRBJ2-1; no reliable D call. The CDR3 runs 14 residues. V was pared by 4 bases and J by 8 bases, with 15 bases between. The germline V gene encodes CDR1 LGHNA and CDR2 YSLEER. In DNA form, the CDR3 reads TGCGCCAGCAGCCCCTGGGTCAAGGCTCATGAGCAGTTCTTC. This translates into CASSPWVKAHEQFF.

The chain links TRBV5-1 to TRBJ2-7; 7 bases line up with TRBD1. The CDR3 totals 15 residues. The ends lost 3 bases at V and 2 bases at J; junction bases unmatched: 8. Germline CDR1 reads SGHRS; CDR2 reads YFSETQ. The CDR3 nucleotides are TGCGCCAGCAGCTCCGAGGGGACAGAGGCCTACGAGCAGTACGTC. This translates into CASSSEGTEAYEQYV.

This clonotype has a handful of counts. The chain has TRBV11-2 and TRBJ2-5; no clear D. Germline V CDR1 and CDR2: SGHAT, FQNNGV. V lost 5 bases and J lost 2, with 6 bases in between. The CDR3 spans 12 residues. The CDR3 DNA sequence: TGTGCCAGCAGCACCCATCAAGAGACCCAGTACTTC. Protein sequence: CASSTHQETQYF.

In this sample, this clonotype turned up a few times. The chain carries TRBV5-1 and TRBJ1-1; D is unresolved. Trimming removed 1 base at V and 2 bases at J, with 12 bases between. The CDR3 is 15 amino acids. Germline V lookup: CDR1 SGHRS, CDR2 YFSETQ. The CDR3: CASSLSEGINTEAFF. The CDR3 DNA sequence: TGCGCCAGCAGCTTGAGTGAGGGTATTAACACTGAAGCTTTCTTT.

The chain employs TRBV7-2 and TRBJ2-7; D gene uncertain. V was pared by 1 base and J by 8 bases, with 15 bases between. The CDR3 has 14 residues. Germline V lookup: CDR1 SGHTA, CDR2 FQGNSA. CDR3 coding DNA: TGTGCCAGCAGCTTAGAGTGGGCGAGAGGAAAGCAGTACGTC. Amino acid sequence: CASSLEWARGKQYV.

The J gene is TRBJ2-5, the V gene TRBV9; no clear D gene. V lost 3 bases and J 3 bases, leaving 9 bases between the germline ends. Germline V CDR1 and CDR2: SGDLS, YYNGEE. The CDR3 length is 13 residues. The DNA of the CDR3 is TGTGCCAGCAGCGGCCCCTTAAAAGAGACCCAGTACTTC. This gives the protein CASSGPLKETQYF.

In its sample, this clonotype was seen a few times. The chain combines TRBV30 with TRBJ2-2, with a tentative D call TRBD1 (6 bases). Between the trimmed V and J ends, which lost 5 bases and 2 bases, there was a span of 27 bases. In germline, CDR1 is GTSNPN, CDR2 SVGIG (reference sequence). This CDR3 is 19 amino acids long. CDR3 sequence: CAWPGPGESSIRNTGELFF. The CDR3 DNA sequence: TGTGCCTGGCCAGGACCAGGGGAGAGTAGTATCCGAAACACCGGGGAGCTGTTTTTT.

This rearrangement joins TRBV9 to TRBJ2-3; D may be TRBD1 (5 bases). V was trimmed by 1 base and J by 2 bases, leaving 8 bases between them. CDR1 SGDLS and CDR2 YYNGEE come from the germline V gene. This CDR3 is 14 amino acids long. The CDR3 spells CASSVYRTTDTQYF. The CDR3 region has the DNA TGTGCCAGCAGCGTATACAGGACCACAGATACGCAGTATTTT.

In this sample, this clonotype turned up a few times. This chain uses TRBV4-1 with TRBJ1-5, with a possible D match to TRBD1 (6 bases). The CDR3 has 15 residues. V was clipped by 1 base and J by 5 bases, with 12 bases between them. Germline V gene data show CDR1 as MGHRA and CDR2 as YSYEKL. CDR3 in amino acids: CASSQAHRVDQPQHF. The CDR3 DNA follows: TGCGCCAGCAGCCAAGCGCACAGGGTGGATCAGCCCCAGCATTTT.

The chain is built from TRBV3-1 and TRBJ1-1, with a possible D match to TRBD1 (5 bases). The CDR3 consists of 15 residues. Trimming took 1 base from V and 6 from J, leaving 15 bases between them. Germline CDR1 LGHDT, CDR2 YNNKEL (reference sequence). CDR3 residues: CASSQAGTGSAEAFF. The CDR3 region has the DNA TGTGCCAGCAGCCAAGCAGGGACGGGCAGCGCTGAAGCTTTCTTT.

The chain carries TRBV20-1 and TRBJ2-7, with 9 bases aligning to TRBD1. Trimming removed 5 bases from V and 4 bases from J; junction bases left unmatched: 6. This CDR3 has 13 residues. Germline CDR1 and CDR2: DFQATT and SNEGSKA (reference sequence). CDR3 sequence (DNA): TGCAGTGCTGGGACAGGGTCGGGTTACGAGCAGTACGTC. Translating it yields CSAGTGSGYEQYV.